The clone carrying this T cell receptor (beta chain) showed up just a few times. As yet, its antigen is unknown. This sample is part of a study of cytomegalovirus exposure and HLA in healthy donors. Study results and limitations: Some public TCRs appeared in many individuals, while most sequences were rare. Researchers counted some 150 TCR beta chains as cytomegalovirus-associated. High sensitivity and specificity were reportedly achieved when the classifier diagnosed cytomegalovirus status.

V gave up 4 bases and J gave up 2 bases, with 10 bases separating them. Germline-derived CDR1 and CDR2 are MNHNS and SASEGT. This CDR3 contains 14 residues. Primers for the PCR totalled 60 Vbeta and 13 Jbeta. Profiled with immunoSEQ multiplex PCR; TCRdb holds only in-frame clones, not every one. The sample consists of around 200,000 clones, 70% of them appearing once. The chain is built from TRBV6-1 and TRBJ2-3, with a weak D call TRBD2 (7 bases). The sample consisted of PBMCs. This clonotype was sampled from a man aged 40-55 years in good health and CMV-seropositive. CDR3: CASSVAGATDTQYF. The CDR3 nucleotides read TGTGCCAGCAGTGTTGCGGGGGCCACAGATACGCAGTATTTT.